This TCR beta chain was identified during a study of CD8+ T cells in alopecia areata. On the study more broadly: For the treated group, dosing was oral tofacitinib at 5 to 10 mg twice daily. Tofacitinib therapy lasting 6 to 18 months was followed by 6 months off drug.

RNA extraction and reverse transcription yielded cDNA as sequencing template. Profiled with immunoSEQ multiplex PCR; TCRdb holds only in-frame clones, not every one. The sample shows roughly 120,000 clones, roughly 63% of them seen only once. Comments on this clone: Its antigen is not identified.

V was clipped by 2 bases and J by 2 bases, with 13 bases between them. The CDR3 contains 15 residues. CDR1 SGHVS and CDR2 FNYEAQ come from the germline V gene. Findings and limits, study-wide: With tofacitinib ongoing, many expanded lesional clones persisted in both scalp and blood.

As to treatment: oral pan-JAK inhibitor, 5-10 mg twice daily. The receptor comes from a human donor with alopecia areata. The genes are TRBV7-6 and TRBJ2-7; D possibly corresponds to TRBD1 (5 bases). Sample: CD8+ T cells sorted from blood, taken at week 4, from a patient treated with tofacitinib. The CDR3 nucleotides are TGTGCCAGCAGCTTAACTCCACAGGTGCCCTACGAGCAGTACTTC. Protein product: CASSLTPQVPYEQYF.